This T cell receptor (beta chain) was captured in a study of Graves' ophthalmopathy and Graves' hyperthyroidism. Study overall: The term stable hyperthyroidism indicated an absence of ophthalmopathy within 18 months of follow-up.

For this clonotype: Its antigen is as yet unknown.

Study findings and constraints: Blood repertoires reportedly contained most expanded thyroid clonotypes above 0.001 frequency.

Trimming at V came to 4 bases and at J to 2 bases, leaving 12 bases not matched to a gene. Germline CDR1 SEHNR, CDR2 FQNEAQ (reference sequence). The CDR3 totals 18 residues. Investigators amplified TCR beta CDR3 regions from RNA transcripts. HTBI-primed RT-PCR formed the first round, and a multiplex PCR formed the second. TCRdb reanalysed the multiplex PCR reads using MiXCR and keeps one entry per CDR3 protein. The sample records about 1.2 million distinct CDR3 sequences, 35% to 45% being singletons. Exclusion criteria comprised other autoimmune diseases, uncontrolled infections, pregnancy or lactation in patients. Establishment of the diagnosis relied upon clinical symptoms, serum thyroxine, TRAb, thyroid ultrasound and orbital computed tomography.

V is TRBV7-9 and J is TRBJ2-7, with TRBD2 matching 12 bases. Sequenced material: peripheral blood or thyroid tissue (not recorded which). The receptor was derived from an adult man with Graves' hyperthyroidism. The CDR3 protein is CASSSPVRRLAGAYEQYF. The CDR3 DNA reads TGTGCCAGCAGCTCCCCTGTCCGACGACTAGCGGGAGCCTACGAGCAGTACTTC.